A few counts support the clone carrying this TCR beta chain. These data originate in a study of shared clonotypes between healthy human individuals. Profiled with immunoSEQ multiplex PCR; TCRdb holds only in-frame clones, not every one. The sample carries some 490,000 clones, roughly 80% recorded once. This clonotype originated in a woman aged 40 to 55 in good health. Some clones in this sample may be carry-over from other donors' samples. The sample comprised PBMCs.

CDR3 bases: TGTGCCAGCAGCTCTGCGGAGACCCAGTACTTC. Encoded protein: CASSSAETQYF. V is TRBV11-2 and J is TRBJ2-5, with D unclear. Looked up from germline, CDR1 is SGHAT and CDR2 is FQNNGV. V lost 4 bases and J lost 5, with 5 bases in between. The CDR3 has 11 residues. The complete variable domain, with remaining parts taken from reference TRBV11-2 and TRBJ2-5, reads EAGVAQSPRYKIIEKRQSVAFWCNPISGHATLYWYQQILGQGPKLLIQFQNNGVVDDSQLPKDRFSAERLKGVDSTLKIQPAKLEDSAVYLCASSSAETQYFGPGTRLLVL.